The present T cell receptor beta chain was sequenced within a study of spatial heterogeneity in lung cancer. Time point here: sample taken at primary tumor resection. No cell sorting; template was whole RNA from tumor, lung tissue or PBMC. CDR1 SGHNT and CDR2 YYREEE come from the germline V gene (reference sequence). The CDR3 totals 14 residues. Trimming took 6 bases from V and 6 from J, leaving 18 bases between them. By its share, this clonotype is medium-sized (0.01 to 0.1%). Since it is a stray read in a library aimed at alpha chains, this beta chain has a size that is not meaningful. TCR cDNA molecules each carried a unique molecular identifier. Each CDR3 protein gets one entry after TCRdb re-called the 5' RACE reads with MiXCR. The table has 2,000 to 2,500 distinct CDR3 sequences, around 12% seen once.

The sequences come from normal lung tissue next to the tumor, collected at surgery. The clonotype comes from a male donor with early-stage non-small cell lung cancer. V usage is TRBV5-4 and J usage is TRBJ1-2; a possible D gene is TRBD1 (5 bases). The CDR3 spells CASTYLEGANGYTF. In nucleotides, the CDR3 is TGTGCCAGCACCTACCTCGAAGGGGCCAATGGCTACACCTTC.